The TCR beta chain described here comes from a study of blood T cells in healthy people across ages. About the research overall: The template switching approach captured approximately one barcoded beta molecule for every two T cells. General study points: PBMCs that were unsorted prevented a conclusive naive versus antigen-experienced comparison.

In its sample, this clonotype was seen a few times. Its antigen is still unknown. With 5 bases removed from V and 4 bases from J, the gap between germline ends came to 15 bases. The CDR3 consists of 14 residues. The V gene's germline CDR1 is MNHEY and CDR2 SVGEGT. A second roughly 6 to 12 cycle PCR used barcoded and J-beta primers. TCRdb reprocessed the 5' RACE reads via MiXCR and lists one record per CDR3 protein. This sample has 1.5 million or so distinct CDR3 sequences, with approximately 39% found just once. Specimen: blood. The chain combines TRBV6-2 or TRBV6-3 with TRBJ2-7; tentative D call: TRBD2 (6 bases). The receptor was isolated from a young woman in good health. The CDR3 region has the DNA TGTGCCAGCAGTGCCGACGGGGGTCCATACGAGCAGTACTTC. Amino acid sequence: CASSADGGPYEQYF.